A single sample is the source of the 15 T cell receptor beta chains below, sequenced in a study of T cell responses to AZD1222 COVID-19 vaccine. Assay used: immunoSEQ multiplex PCR; TCRdb lists only in-frame clones, some missing. The table lists 110,000 or so clones, just over 90% of them singletons. The sequencing used peripheral blood, collected on day 0 of AZD1222 vaccination. These receptor sequences come from an adult in good health.

This sequence joins TRBV10-3 and TRBJ2-3; tentatively, D is TRBD2 (5 bases). Germline lookup yields CDR1 ENHRY and CDR2 SYGVKD. Trimming took 0 bases from V and 8 from J, leaving 9 bases between them. This CDR3 has 13 amino acids. The CDR3: CAISESRVPTQYF. The DNA of the CDR3 is TGTGCCATCAGTGAGTCGAGGGTCCCTACGCAGTATTTT.

This chain joins TRBV19 and TRBJ2-7, with 7 bases matching TRBD1. CDR1 LNHDA and CDR2 SQIVND come from the germline V gene (reference sequence). V trimming: 5 bases; J trimming: 1 base; junction bases outside the gene matches: 5. This CDR3 spans 14 amino acids. The CDR3 spells CASSAGTDSYEQYF. The CDR3 DNA reads as TGTGCCAGTAGTGCCGGGACAGATTCCTACGAGCAGTACTTC.

A word on this clone: A junction end diverges from the germline sequence, so it may reflect a read error. The V call is TRBV6-1, the J call TRBJ1-2; D is perhaps TRBD1 (5 bases). The CDR3 is 12 residues long. The germline V gene has CDR1 MNHNS and CDR2 SASEGT. The chain's CDR3 is CASSEAQGRKGF. CDR3 DNA: TGTGCCAGCAGTGAAGCCCAGGGACGTAAGGGCTTC.

V is TRBV3-1 (or the pseudogene TRBV3-2) and J is TRBJ1-6, with D tentatively TRBD1 (5 bases). Germline V gives CDR1 LGHDT, CDR2 YNNKEL (reference sequence). This CDR3 comprises 15 residues. With 1 base removed from V and 5 bases from J, the gap between germline ends came to 9 bases. The CDR3 DNA is TGTGCCAGCAGCCAAGTGGGCAGGGATAATTCACCCCTCCACTTT. This gives the protein CASSQVGRDNSPLHF.

The rearrangement uses TRBV7-3 and TRBJ2-3; 7 positions match TRBD2. The V and J ends lost 6 bases and 5 bases, in that order; junction bases with no gene match: 8. CDR1 SGHTA and CDR2 FQGTGA come from the germline V gene. The CDR3 contains 14 residues. The DNA for the CDR3 is TGTGCCAGCAGTCAGTCGGGGGGTAGAGATACGCAGTATTTT. Translating it yields CASSQSGGRDTQYF.

The chain carries TRBV4-3 and TRBJ2-1; D is tentatively TRBD1 or TRBD2 (5 bases each). V lost 0 bases and J lost 2, with 11 bases in between. CDR1 and CDR2 (germline): LGHNA, YSLEER. The CDR3 totals 16 residues. DNA for the CDR3: TGCGCCAGCAGCCAAGATGGGGCGGGTGCCTACAATGAGCAGTTCTTC. Translation gives CASSQDGAGAYNEQFF.

The chain employs TRBV27 and TRBJ2-2; 7 positions match TRBD1. The CDR3 covers 14 residues. Germline V gives CDR1 MNHEY, CDR2 SMNVEV (reference sequence). Germline trimming cut 4 bases from V and 4 bases from J; bases unmatched to any gene: 3. The chain's CDR3 is CASSWTGPTGELFF. The CDR3 DNA reads TGTGCCAGCAGTTGGACAGGTCCCACCGGGGAGCTGTTTTTT.

The chain links TRBV6-5 to TRBJ1-1; D is undetermined. Looked up from germline, CDR1 is MNHEY and CDR2 is SVGAGI. Trimming pared 4 bases from V and 6 bases from J, leaving 12 bases between. CDR3 length: 13 amino acids. The CDR3 DNA sequence: TGTGCCAGCAGTTTGATTTGGGGTGCTGAAGCTTTCTTT. It yields the protein CASSLIWGAEAFF.

The chain carries TRBV27 and TRBJ1-6, with 10 bases that match TRBD1. Germline loops: CDR1 MNHEY, CDR2 SMNVEV (reference sequence). The CDR3 is 14 residues long. J gave up 8 bases and V 6 bases, and 4 bases lay outside the gene matches. CDR3 region: CASRGTGAYSPLHF. The CDR3, as DNA: TGTGCCAGCAGGGGGACAGGGGCTTATTCACCCCTCCACTTT.

The chain recombines TRBV18 with TRBJ1-3; tentative D call: TRBD1 (5 bases). This CDR3 is 15 amino acids long. Trimming removed 3 bases at V and 4 bases at J, with 13 bases between. Germline CDR1 KGHSH, CDR2 LQKENI. CDR3 sequence: CASSPGGATGNTIYF. DNA for the CDR3: TGTGCCAGCTCACCTGGCGGGGCAACGGGAAACACCATATATTTT.

This chain links TRBV6-5 with TRBJ2-7; no firm D call. Germline V gene lookup returns CDR1 MNHEY and CDR2 SVGAGI. The CDR3 is 13 residues long. V lost 5 bases and J lost 2, with 10 bases in between. The CDR3 sequence: CASSKRMPYEQYF. DNA of the CDR3: TGTGCCAGCAGTAAACGTATGCCCTACGAGCAGTACTTC.

Note on this clone: Since the CDR3 does not end with the conserved phenylalanine or tryptophan, this likely comes from a read error. The DNA is left out, because the CDR3 cannot be placed on it with certainty; the CDR3 is given as TCRdb lists it. The V call is TRBV6-4, the J call TRBJ1-3; the tabulated D call, TRBD1, remains unverified against the DNA. Per germline, CDR1 MRHNA and CDR2 SNTAGT. The CDR3 has 10 amino acids, counting both end residues. The CDR3 protein is CASSPRQVPS.

The chain couples TRBV4-3 to TRBJ2-4; D might be TRBD2 (5 bases). V was cut by 0 bases and J by 5 bases, with 11 bases left in between. This CDR3 contains 15 residues. The germline V gene encodes CDR1 LGHNA and CDR2 YSLEER. The CDR3 DNA reads as TGCGCCAGCAGCCAAGATCTGGGCGGGCAAAACATTCAGTACTTC. Its protein product is CASSQDLGGQNIQYF.

The rearrangement links TRBV7-8 to TRBJ2-5; a weak D match, TRBD2 (7 bases). Germline loops: CDR1 SGHVS, CDR2 FQNEAQ. The CDR3 length is 14 residues. Trimming removed 5 bases at V and 5 bases at J, with 15 bases between. CDR3 sequence: CASSNSGGGETQYF. For the CDR3, the DNA is TGTGCCAGCAGCAACTCGGGGGGCGGGGAGACCCAGTACTTC. The variable domain in full, completed from reference TRBV7-8 and TRBJ2-5, reads GAGVSQSPRYKVAKRGQDVALRCDPISGHVSLFWYQQALGQGPEFLTYFQNEAQLDKSGLPSDRFFAERPEGSVSTLKIQRTQQEDSAVYLCASSNSGGGETQYFGPGTRLLVL.

The chain couples TRBV6-6 to TRBJ1-4; 7 positions agree with TRBD1. J gave up 2 bases and V 4 bases, and 4 bases lay outside the gene matches. Germline V gives CDR1 MNHNY, CDR2 SVGAGI (reference sequence). This CDR3 has 15 residues. The CDR3 region is CASSFQGVTNEKLFF. In DNA form, the CDR3 reads TGTGCCAGCAGTTTCCAGGGGGTTACTAATGAAAAACTGTTTTTT.